This passage covers 27 T cell receptor beta chains from one sample sequenced in a study of T-cell reconstitution after alpha-beta-depleted transplantation in children. Unique molecular identifiers tagged the TCRbeta library. In TCRdb, the PCR reads were re-called with MiXCR into one record per CDR3 protein. The top ten hold 13% of the sample, which has 55,000 to 70,000 distinct CDR3 sequences, under 13% seen once. The sequenced sample was PBMCs, obtained before TCRalphabeta/CD19-depleted stem cell transplant. These receptors originate from a boy aged 10-17 years with acute myeloid leukemia, due to receive a stem cell transplant.

This clonotype was counted at least ten times. V usage is TRBV7-3 and J usage is TRBJ1-3; tentative D call: TRBD1 (6 bases). CDR3 length: 15 residues. The V end lost 5 bases, the J end lost 2 bases, and 13 bases lay between the germline ends. CDR1 is SGHTA and CDR2 is FQGTGA in the germline V gene. The CDR3 region is CASSKSGAPGNTIYF. CDR3 DNA sequence: TGTGCCAGCAGCAAATCAGGGGCGCCTGGAAACACCATATATTTT.

There are many counts of this clonotype. The chain links TRBV20-1 to TRBJ2-5, with 11 bases identical to TRBD2. CDR1 and CDR2 (germline): DFQATT, SNEGSKA (reference sequence). The CDR3 sequence is 18 residues long. V lost 2 bases to trimming and J lost 3 bases; unmatched junction nucleotides: 14. The CDR3 DNA follows: TGCAGTGCTAGACCCCCCTTAGGGACTAGCGGAAGAAAAGAGACCCAGTACTTC. Encoded protein: CSARPPLGTSGRKETQYF.

This clonotype appeared many times. This CDR3 reads CATSDPSNGELFF. As DNA, the CDR3 is TGTGCCACCAGTGATCCGTCCAACGGGGAGCTGTTTTTT. The rearrangement uses TRBV24-1 and TRBJ2-2; no reliable D call. Germline-derived CDR1 and CDR2 are KGHDR and SFDVKD. V lost 3 bases to trimming and J lost 7 bases, with 8 bases between them. The CDR3 runs 13 residues.

This clonotype showed up many times. CDR3 loop: CASSSRAVDRGYTF. CDR3 bases: TGTGCCAGCAGTTCCCGGGCCGTCGATCGGGGCTACACCTTC. This rearrangement joins TRBV12-3 or TRBV12-4 to TRBJ1-2; D gene ambiguous. Between the trimmed V and J ends, which lost 4 bases and 8 bases, there was a span of 17 bases. CDR3 length: 14 amino acids.

This clonotype has just a few counts. The chain recombines TRBV2 with TRBJ2-1; 7 nucleotides agree with TRBD2. Germline V gene sequence: CDR1 SNHLY, CDR2 FYNNEI. CDR3 length: 18 residues. The DNA of the CDR3 is TGTACCTTCAGTTACCCTAAAACACTAGCGCCCTTTAACAATGAGCAGTTCTTC. This codes for CTFSYPKTLAPFNNEQFF.

This clonotype was seen more than once but under ten times. The chain has TRBV7-9 and TRBJ2-3; D not resolved. This CDR3 is built from 14 residues. V lost 5 bases and J lost 5, with 14 bases in between. CDR1 and CDR2 (germline): SEHNR, FQNEAQ (reference sequence). The CDR3 region is CASSPLGMGDTQYF. CDR3 nucleotide sequence: TGTGCCAGCAGCCCCCTGGGGATGGGAGATACGCAGTATTTT.

In its sample, this clonotype was seen many times. The J gene is TRBJ2-3, the V gene TRBV20-1, with D tentatively TRBD2 (5 bases). This CDR3 comprises 14 residues. CDR1 and CDR2 (germline): DFQATT, SNEGSKA (reference sequence). V shed 3 bases and J shed 2 bases, with 12 bases lying between them. The DNA for the CDR3 is TGCAGTGCTAGTGCTAGCCGGGCCACAGATACGCAGTATTTT. Translating gives CSASASRATDTQYF.

There are a few counts of this clonotype. The chain links TRBV7-9 to TRBJ2-5; 8 bases align to TRBD1. V trimming: 3 bases; J trimming: 4 bases; junction bases outside the gene matches: 4. Germline V gene data show CDR1 as SEHNR and CDR2 as FQNEAQ (reference sequence). The CDR3 runs 14 residues. The CDR3: CASSLGQGAETQYF. CDR3 nucleotides: TGTGCCAGCAGCTTGGGGCAGGGGGCAGAGACCCAGTACTTC.

This clonotype has ten or more counts. The chain couples TRBV3-1 to TRBJ2-1; either TRBD1 or TRBD2 may fit D (5 bases each). Germline CDR1 reads LGHDT; CDR2 reads YNNKEL (reference sequence). V was cut by 4 bases and J by 2 bases, with 15 bases left in between. The CDR3 extends over 16 amino acids. The CDR3 nucleotides are TGTGCCAGCAGCCGCTCCCGGGACCCTCCCTACAATGAGCAGTTCTTC. The encoded protein is CASSRSRDPPYNEQFF.

This clonotype was counted many times. The chain recombines TRBV12-3 or TRBV12-4 with TRBJ2-2, with TRBD2 matching 12 bases. The V gene end was trimmed by 7 bases and the J gene end by 3 bases; junction bases not matched to a gene: 9. The CDR3 consists of 17 residues. Written as DNA, the CDR3 is TGTGCCAGCATCCAGACTAGCGGGAGTATAGACACCGGGGAGCTGTTTTTT. It codes for CASIQTSGSIDTGELFF.

The rearrangement joins TRBV6-5 to TRBJ2-2, with 9 bases identical to TRBD2. The germline CDR1 and CDR2 sequences are MNHEY and SVGAGI. Unmatched junction bases numbered 14, after V lost 6 bases and J lost 3 bases. This CDR3 has 18 residues. Written as DNA, the CDR3 is TGTGCCAGCAGCTACCGCGACGGACTAGCGCCTGACACCGGGGAGCTGTTTTTT. This gives the protein CASSYRDGLAPDTGELFF.

In this sample, this clonotype turned up many times. The CDR3 protein is CASSSSRDSHQPQHF. The CDR3 coding sequence is TGTGCCAGCAGCTCCTCCCGGGACAGTCATCAGCCCCAGCATTTT. The V call is TRBV5-5, the J call TRBJ1-5, with 7 bases fitting TRBD1. This CDR3 has 15 amino acids. After removal of 3 bases from V and 5 bases from J, the junction contained 8 bases not matched to a gene. Germline values: CDR1 SGHKS, CDR2 YYEKEE (reference sequence).

The V call is TRBV12-3 or TRBV12-4, the J call TRBJ2-6, with 9 nucleotides matching TRBD2. The V and J ends lost 2 bases and 3 bases, in that order; junction bases with no gene match: 8. CDR3 length: 18 amino acids. Written as DNA, the CDR3 is TGTGCCAGCAGTTTACGGTTAGCGGGGGCGGGTGGGGCCAACGTCCTGACTTTC. Its translation: CASSLRLAGAGGANVLTF.

This clonotype occurred many times. V is TRBV9 and J is TRBJ2-5; a possible D gene is TRBD2 (5 bases). Looked up from germline, CDR1 is SGDLS and CDR2 is YYNGEE. Trimming shortened V by 0 bases and J by 4 bases, and 13 bases separated the two germline ends. The CDR3 has 15 residues. CDR3 DNA: TGTGCCAGCAGCGTAGGAGTCCTAGCTGGAGAGACCCAGTACTTC. Its protein product is CASSVGVLAGETQYF.

This clonotype was seen repeatedly, ten times or more. The V gene is TRBV4-3, the J gene TRBJ2-3; D gene uncertain. The CDR3 extends over 14 amino acids. The germline V gene has CDR1 LGHNA and CDR2 YSLEER. V was clipped by 4 bases and J by 1 base, with 9 bases between them. The CDR3 spells CASSLELRTDTQYF. The CDR3 nucleotides are TGCGCCAGCAGCCTGGAGCTACGCACAGATACGCAGTATTTT.

For this clonotype: This could be a read error, since a much larger clone is one nucleotide away. The J gene is TRBJ2-3, the V gene TRBV12-3 or TRBV12-4, with TRBD2 matching 13 bases. The CDR3 is made up of 18 amino acids. CDR3 nucleotides: TGTGCCATCAGTCCGCGACTAGCGGGGGGCCTTAGCACAGATACGCAGTATTTT. It codes for CAISPRLAGGLSTDTQYF.

This clonotype was recorded many times. The chain joins TRBV15 to TRBJ1-2; TRBD1 might be the D (5 bases). This CDR3 has 14 residues. Germline assignment: CDR1 LNHNV and CDR2 YYDKDF (reference sequence). The V and J ends lost 1 base and 5 bases respectively, with 11 bases between them. The CDR3, as DNA: TGTGCCACCAGCAGAGTGGGGCAGCTGTATGGCTACACCTTC. Translated, it gives CATSRVGQLYGYTF.

The table lists this clonotype with many counts. The rearrangement joins TRBV6-5 to TRBJ1-1, with D hard to call. V was cut by 6 bases and J by 0 bases, with 17 bases left in between. The germline V gene has CDR1 MNHEY and CDR2 SVGAGI. The CDR3 has 16 amino acids. CDR3 amino acids: CASSARSAAMNTEAFF. The CDR3 region has the DNA TGTGCCAGCAGCGCCCGATCGGCGGCCATGAACACTGAAGCTTTCTTT.

This clonotype occurred many times. This sequence joins TRBV2 and TRBJ1-3, with D hard to call. This CDR3 comprises 18 residues. Trimming pared 8 bases from V and 2 bases from J, leaving 25 bases between. CDR1 is SNHLY, CDR2 FYNNEI, per germline. Here the CDR3 DNA reads TGTGCCAGCCGGAGTCTGGAGGCAGCGGGTATTACTGGAAACACCATATATTTT. This codes for CASRSLEAAGITGNTIYF.

This clonotype was seen at least ten times. CDR3 sequence (DNA): TGCAGCGCTTCGACAGCCACAGATACGCAGTATTTT. Translating gives CSASTATDTQYF. The chain links TRBV29-1 to TRBJ2-3; D is possibly TRBD1 (5 bases). CDR1 and CDR2 from the germline V gene are SQVTM and ANQGSEA. This CDR3 region has 12 residues. V was trimmed by 7 bases and J by 2 bases, leaving 10 bases between them.

The V gene is TRBV7-9, the J gene TRBJ2-3; TRBD1 matches at 10 bases. The CDR3 has 16 amino acids. V lost 3 bases, J lost 3 bases, and 6 bases stayed unmatched. Germline-derived CDR1 and CDR2 are SEHNR and FQNEAQ (reference sequence). In nucleotides, the CDR3 is TGTGCCAGCAGCTTCGCCGGGACAGGGGAGACAGATACGCAGTATTTT. Amino acids: CASSFAGTGETDTQYF.

In its sample, this clonotype was seen many times. This chain links TRBV7-2 with TRBJ2-5; maybe TRBD2 (5 bases). CDR3 size: 12 residues. Trimming cost V 5 bases and J 7 bases, with 11 bases left between them. Germline V gene lookup returns CDR1 SGHTA and CDR2 FQGNSA. The CDR3: CASSPLRGTQYF. DNA for the CDR3: TGTGCCAGCAGCCCACTTCGGGGGACCCAGTACTTC.

Ten or more counts support this clonotype. As DNA, the CDR3 is TGTGCCAGCAGTCCGTCGCGCGGGACCCAGTACTTC. This gives the protein CASSPSRGTQYF. The chain recombines TRBV27 with TRBJ2-5; D call uncertain. The germline gives CDR1 MNHEY, CDR2 SMNVEV (reference sequence). Trimming cost V 5 bases and J 7 bases, with 11 bases left between them. CDR3 length: 12 residues.

The chain combines TRBV11-1 with TRBJ2-6, with a tentative D call TRBD1 (6 bases). CDR3 length equals 19 residues. CDR1 SGHAT and CDR2 FQDESV come from the germline V gene (reference sequence). Trimming took off 1 base at V and 2 bases at J, with 18 bases between the two ends. For the CDR3, the DNA is TGTGCCAGCAGCTTAGTCCCGATACAGGGTCTAACTGGGGCCAACGTCCTGACTTTC. It encodes CASSLVPIQGLTGANVLTF.

The table lists this clonotype with many counts. The V call is TRBV3-1, the J call TRBJ2-2, with D possibly TRBD2 on 6 matching bases. V lost 8 bases to trimming and J lost 6 bases, with 7 bases between them. This CDR3 region has 11 residues. The germline CDR1 and CDR2 sequences are LGHDT and YNNKEL (reference sequence). CDR3 bases: TGTGCCAGCGGAGGGGCCGGGGAGCTGTTTTTT. It codes for CASGGAGELFF.

This clonotype appeared many times. CDR3 region: CASNFIGYNEQFF. CDR3 in DNA: TGTGCCAGCAACTTCATCGGATACAATGAGCAGTTCTTC. This sequence joins TRBV5-6 and TRBJ2-1; D unresolved. In germline, CDR1 is SGHDT, CDR2 YYEEEE. The length of the CDR3 is 13 residues. V was clipped by 6 bases and J by 4 bases, with 11 bases between them.

The V gene is TRBV7-2, the J gene TRBJ2-3; D tentatively fits TRBD1 or TRBD2 (5 bases each). Germline assignment: CDR1 SGHTA and CDR2 FQGNSA. The CDR3 runs to 16 residues. V lost 5 bases, J lost 0 bases, and 15 bases lay in between. For the CDR3, the DNA is TGTGCCAGCAGCCCCCTGGGACCCCCTAGCACAGATACGCAGTATTTT. It is translated as CASSPLGPPSTDTQYF.